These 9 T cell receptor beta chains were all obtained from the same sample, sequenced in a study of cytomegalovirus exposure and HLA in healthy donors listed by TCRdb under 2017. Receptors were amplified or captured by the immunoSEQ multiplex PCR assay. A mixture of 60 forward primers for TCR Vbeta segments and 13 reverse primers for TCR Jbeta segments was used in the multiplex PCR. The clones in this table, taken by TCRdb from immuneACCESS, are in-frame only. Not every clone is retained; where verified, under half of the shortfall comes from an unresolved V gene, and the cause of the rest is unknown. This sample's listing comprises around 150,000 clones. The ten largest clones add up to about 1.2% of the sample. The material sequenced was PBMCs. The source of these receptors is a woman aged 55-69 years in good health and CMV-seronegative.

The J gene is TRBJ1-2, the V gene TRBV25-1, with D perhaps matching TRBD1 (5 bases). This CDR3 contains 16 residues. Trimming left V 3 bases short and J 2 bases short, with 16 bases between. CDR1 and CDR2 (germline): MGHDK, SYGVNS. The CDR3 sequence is CASSDRGSVGNYGYTF. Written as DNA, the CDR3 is TGTGCCAGCAGTGATAGGGGCAGCGTGGGAAACTATGGCTACACCTTC.

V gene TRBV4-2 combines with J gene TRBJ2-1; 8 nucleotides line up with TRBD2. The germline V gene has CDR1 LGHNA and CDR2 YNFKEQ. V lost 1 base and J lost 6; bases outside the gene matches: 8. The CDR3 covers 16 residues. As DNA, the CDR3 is TGTGCCAGCAGCCAAGCCGGGACTAGTTTGGGCAATGAGCAGTTCTTC. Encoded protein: CASSQAGTSLGNEQFF.

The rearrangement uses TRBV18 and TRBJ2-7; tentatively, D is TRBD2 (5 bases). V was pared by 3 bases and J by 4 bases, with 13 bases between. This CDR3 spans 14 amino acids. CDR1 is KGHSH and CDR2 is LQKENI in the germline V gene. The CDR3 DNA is TGTGCCAGCTCACCTAGCTCGGGGTTTTACGAGCAGTACTTC. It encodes CASSPSSGFYEQYF. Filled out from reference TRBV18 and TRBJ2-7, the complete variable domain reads NAGVMQNPRHLVRRRGQEARLRCSPMKGHSHVYWYRQLPEEGLKFMVYLQKENIIDESGMPKERFSAEFPKEGPSILRIQQVVRGDSAAYFCASSPSSGFYEQYFGPGTRLTVT.

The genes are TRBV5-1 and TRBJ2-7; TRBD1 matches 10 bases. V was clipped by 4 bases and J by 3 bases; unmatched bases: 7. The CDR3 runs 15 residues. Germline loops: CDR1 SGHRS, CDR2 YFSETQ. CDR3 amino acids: CASSPGTGAYYEQYF. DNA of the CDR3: TGCGCCAGCAGCCCCGGGACAGGGGCATACTACGAGCAGTACTTC.

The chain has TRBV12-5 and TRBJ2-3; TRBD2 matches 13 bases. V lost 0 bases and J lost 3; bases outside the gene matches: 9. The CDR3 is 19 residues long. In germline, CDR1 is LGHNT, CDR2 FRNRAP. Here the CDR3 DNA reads TGTGCTAGTGGTTTGGTATGGACTAGCGGGAGTAGCGTGACAGATACGCAGTATTTT. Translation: CASGLVWTSGSSVTDTQYF.

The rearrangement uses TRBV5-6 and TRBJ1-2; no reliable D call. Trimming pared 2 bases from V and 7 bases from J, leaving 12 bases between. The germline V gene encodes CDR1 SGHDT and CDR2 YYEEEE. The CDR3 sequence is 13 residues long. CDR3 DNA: TGTGCCAGCAGCTTTAGGGCCGGGAGTGGCTACACCTTC. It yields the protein CASSFRAGSGYTF.

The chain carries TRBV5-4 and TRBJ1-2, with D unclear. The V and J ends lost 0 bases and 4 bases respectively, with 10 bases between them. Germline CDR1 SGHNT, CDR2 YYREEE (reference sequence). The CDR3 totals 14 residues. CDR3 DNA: TGTGCCAGCAGCTTGGGAGGGCTCGGCTATGGCTACACCTTC. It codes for CASSLGGLGYGYTF.

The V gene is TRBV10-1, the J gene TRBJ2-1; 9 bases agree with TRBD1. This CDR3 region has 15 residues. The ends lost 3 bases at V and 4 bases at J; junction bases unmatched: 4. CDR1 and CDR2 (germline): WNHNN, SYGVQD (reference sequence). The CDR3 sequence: CASSDTGGRYNEQFF. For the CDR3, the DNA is TGCGCCAGCAGTGATACAGGGGGCCGGTACAATGAGCAGTTCTTC.

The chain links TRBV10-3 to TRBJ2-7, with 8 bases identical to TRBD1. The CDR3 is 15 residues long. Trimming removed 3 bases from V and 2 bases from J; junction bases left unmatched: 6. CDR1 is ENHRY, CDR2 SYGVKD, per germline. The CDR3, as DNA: TGTGCCATCAGTGACCCCACAGGGGGAACCTACGAGCAGTACTTC. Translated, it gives CAISDPTGGTYEQYF.